This T cell receptor (beta chain) appears in the sequencing data of a study of OX40 agonist ivuxolimab in advanced cancers. The overall study: Participants, roughly 80% male, averaged approximately 56 years of age, ranging from about 23 to 90.

Sequenced by immunoSEQ multiplex PCR; TCRdb stores in-frame clones only, minus some. The table lists fewer than 45,000 clones, 90% of them singletons. Study conclusions and caveats: Both CD4+ and CD8+ T cell populations in blood had undergone clonal expansion by week 6 at 0.1 to 3.0 mg/kg.

Concerning this clone itself: Its target is not known.

The receptor was derived from an adult with an advanced solid tumor such as melanoma, head and neck, liver or kidney cancer. Sample: CD4+ or CD8+ T cells sorted from blood, taken in a trial of the OX40 agonist ivuxolimab.

The DNA for the CDR3 is TGTGCCAGCAGCCAAGAAAACAGGGGCCTACCCAATTCACCCCTCCACTTT. Its protein product is CASSQENRGLPNSPLHF. The chain recombines TRBV14 with TRBJ1-6; 7 bases align to TRBD1. The CDR3 runs 17 residues. CDR1 is SGHDN, CDR2 FVKESK, per germline. Trimming removed 0 bases from V and 7 bases from J; junction bases left unmatched: 9.